The entry below gives a single T cell receptor (beta chain) sequence along with its context. The antigen this receptor binds is unknown. No base quality information exists; no much larger clone differs at one position. The junction carries 13 bases between V and J, which are trimmed by 7 bases and 7 bases respectively. The CDR3 runs 12 residues from the cysteine to the phenylalanine. Solely the CDR3 DNA is kept, with 36 bases framed from the first base. The entry originates in a study of Ad26.COV2.S vaccination and SARS-CoV-2 variants (dated by TCRdb to the early 2020s). For the wider study: Donors in the vaccine arm were drawn from COV1001, a multicentre, randomized, double-blind, placebo-controlled phase I-IIa trial testing Ad26.COV2.S in healthy adults. Participants in the trial were split at random into five groups of five each, receiving low-dose or high-dose Ad26.COV2.S once or twice, or else placebo on both occasions. The TCR-sequenced set comprised roughly 30 samples: some 19 Ad26.COV2.S vaccine recipients, 5 placebo recipients and 8 SARS-CoV-2 convalescent individuals. Dosing of Ad26.COV2.S was intramuscular, at either 5x10^10 or 1x10^11 viral particles, delivered as one shot or as two shots spaced 56 days apart. Investigators did not know the trial group allocation while performing experiments and assessing outcomes. TCRbeta repertoire sequencing served as the tool for gauging how specific and how broad the SARS-CoV-2-reactive T cell receptors were following Ad26.COV2.S vaccination.

The research as a whole found: According to the authors, total T cell responses may have been underestimated by the TCR breadth and depth analyses. Comparable non-spike TCR breadth was observed between vaccine and placebo recipients, consistent with only spike being contained in the vaccine. Ad26.COV2.S recipients had higher spike-specific TCR breadth than placebo recipients (P = 0.0014). The study was not powered to compare responses between vaccine doses or regimens. Substantial breadth of spike-specific CD8+ and CD4+ T cell responses was reported after vaccination.

In the paper's terms, the treatment or condition label means: approximately 18 received Ad26.COV2.S at low or high dose, single or two shots; about 5 received placebo; per-sample allocation not given. For vaccine and placebo recipients, the sequenced repertoires came from samples collected on day 63 after the first injection. Between 29 July and 7 August 2020, Cohort 1b enrolled 25 adults aged 18-55 years at one site in Boston, USA. Ad26.COV2.S was a replication-incompetent adenovirus type 26 vector expressing a prefusion-stabilized SARS-CoV-2 spike protein from the original Wuhan strain. The immunoSEQ Assay was the method used to sequence TCRbeta CDR3 regions. After extraction, genomic DNA underwent amplification by bias-controlled multiplex PCR, followed by high-throughput sequencing. On the study's bioinformatics: To quantify the absolute abundance of every unique TCRbeta CDR3 region, sequences were collapsed and filtered. T cell fraction was estimated by normalization of TCRbeta template counts to usable DNA, with usable DNA being measured through amplification of reference genes present in all nucleated cells. Repertoire TCRs were annotated as SARS-CoV-2-specific when V gene, CDR3 amino acid sequence and J gene were exactly matched to a known reactive TCR set. MIRA supplied the reference SARS-CoV-2 TCR set, which was filtered for enrichment in COVID-19-positive ImmuneCODE repertoires so that public or cross-reactive TCRs were removed. Using the MIRA antigens, annotated TCRs were further analysed by specific ORF or by position within an ORF. Breadth was defined as annotated unique rearrangements over total unique productive rearrangements; depth was the summed frequency of those rearrangements. Group comparisons of TCR breadth used two-sided Wilcoxon rank-sum tests. TCRdb limited this immuneACCESS table to in-frame rearrangements with V and J called. A share of clones is missing; checked studies link under half to unresolved V genes, and the rest is unexplained. Clonal size and the V and J genes are those of that table, whereas D and trimming came from the DNA. Within this sample are some 460,000 clones, with approximately 90% of them counted one time only. The ten largest clones capture around 1.8% of the sample.

The chain is made from TRBV12-3 or TRBV12-4 and TRBJ1-1; the D segment could be TRBD1, given 6 matching bases. Sequences were derived from peripheral blood, sampled in a trial of Ad26.COV2.S vaccine versus placebo. The TCR comes from a person aged 18 to 65 who received the Ad26.COV2.S COVID-19 vaccine or a placebo. The DNA sequence is TGTGCCAGCACCCACGGAGGGGGTGAAGCTTTCTTT. It translates as CASTHGGGEAFF.